This T cell receptor beta chain emerged from a study of shared clonotypes between healthy human individuals (dated by TCRdb to about 2020). Regarding the study in general: The cohort included three men and a couple of women between 18 and 49 years of age. To estimate repertoire size and how much clonotype sharing occurs between individuals, the study deeply sequenced the blood TCR repertoires of five or six healthy adults. To increase sequencing depth and limit assay-specific biases, TCR repertoire library preparation and sequencing were carried out by different laboratories using diverse techniques. Per donor, leukapheresis produced somewhere between about 0.9 and 10 billion PBMCs. Per donor, three plates each were used for CD4 naive and CD4 memory, two for CD8 naive, and one for CD8 memory. Results the study describes overall, beyond this receptor: Compared with non-shared clonotypes, the clonotypes found in all four sorted-subset donors had higher generation probabilities. Sampling was restricted to blood, and TCR repertoires in tissues likely differ from the TCR repertoires found in blood. Incomplete sequencing was indicated by rarefaction of sorted-subset datasets, despite the large sequencing depth. Across a handful of donors, approximately 4.6% of naive CD4, 3% to 4% of naive CD8, 2% to 2.5% of memory CD4, and 0.4% of memory CD8 clonotypes were shared. Larger estimated clonotype richness was generally found for naive subsets than for memory subsets. Because the study included a small number of donors, the genetic and exposure-history diversity represented was limited. Based on pairwise subsampling, the degree of clonotype sharing among donors was expected to be affected by sequencing depth.

Notes on this clone: Its cognate antigen has yet to be identified. Base qualities were left out, and no much larger clone turns up one base away. The sample carries other DNA sequences with the same CDR3.

Its CDR3 holds 15 amino acids, cysteine through phenylalanine. Solely the CDR3 DNA is kept, with 45 bases framed from the first base. CDR1 and CDR2 are read off the germline V gene as SGHDT and YYEEEE. Deletion took 0 bases off V and 1 base off J, with a span of 10 bases between the germline ends. TCR CDR3 regions were amplified from genomic DNA by multiplex PCR using the deep immunoSEQ assay. Extracted genomic DNA from each cell subset was distributed evenly across all wells of several immunoSEQ 96-well plates, and each plate was treated as a replicate. For sorted subsets, approximately 210 ng genomic DNA, equal to 30,000 to 35,000 T cell genomes, was loaded into each replicate PCR. The purified libraries were quantified using a Qubit 3.0 fluorometer, sized with a Bioanalyzer 2100, and then quantified again using the KAPA Library Quantification kit. Each immunoSEQ 96-well plate was sequenced on its own single-read 150-cycle Illumina NextSeq 550 flow cell. Per the source publication's procedure: Because only junctional sequences without quality scores were contained in the immunoSEQ output, filtering matching that applied to full-length reads could not be performed. Sequences were annotated with PyIR, a Python wrapper for IgBLAST v1.9, using IMGT germline references to assign V/J genes and CDR3. Any read was removed if the V/J assignment was weak (E-value above 1e-6), the CDR3 was missing, or the read contained stop codons, out-of-frame junctions, or ambiguous translated residues. A V3J clonotype was defined by an identical inferred V gene, J gene, and CDR3 amino acid sequence. The percentage overlap between two repertoires was calculated by dividing the number of shared unique clonotypes by the size of the smaller repertoire. Three approaches were used to assess repertoire richness: RTK rarefaction, the Chao1 estimator, and Recon v2.1 estimates of unobserved clonotypes. Generation probabilities were computed with OLGA for all TCRbeta clonotypes obtained by the gDNA method from four donors. Held by TCRdb, this immuneACCESS table contains in-frame sequences only and omits some clones. Under half of the omission traces to an unresolved V gene where checked; the cause of the rest is unknown. V and J calls plus clone size are reproduced from that table; the DNA served to infer D and trimming. This sample holds some 2.1 million clones; 85% to 95% were observed only once. The ten most abundant clones make up 0.1% to 0.15% of the sample.

Healthy HIV-negative adults with no recently reported acute infections or vaccinations were included as donors. Every donor was a Caucasian adult residing in Nashville, Tennessee, USA. CD4+ T cells were enriched by magnetic negative selection; naive cells were then positively selected on CD45RA, and the negative fraction formed the memory subset. After blood collection by leukapheresis, PBMCs were isolated using Ficoll-Histopaque density gradient centrifugation and then cryopreserved in the vapor phase of liquid nitrogen. Analytical flow cytometry was used to check the purity and quantity of every magnetically sorted T cell population. Each sorted fraction had its genomic DNA isolated and then quantified by UV absorbance on a Nanodrop 2000c.

This receptor was identified in a man aged 18 to 30 in good health. Sequenced sample: naive CD4+ T cells sorted from blood. Interpreted using the paper, the cell subset or site label stands for: CD45RA+ positively selected. This chain joins TRBV5-6 to TRBJ1-1, and TRBD1 may be the D gene, going by 5 matching bases. CDR3 sequence: CASSLAGTANTEAFF. The DNA reads as follows: TGTGCCAGCAGCTTGGCCGGGACGGCGAACACTGAAGCTTTCTTT. When the CDR3 is completed using the reference TRBV5-6 and TRBJ1-1 genes on either side, the full variable domain is DAGVTQSPTHLIKTRGQQVTLRCSPKSGHDTVSWYQQALGQGPQFIFQYYEEEERQRGNFPDRFSGHQFPNYSSELNVNALLLGDSALYLCASSLAGTANTEAFFGQGTRLTVV.